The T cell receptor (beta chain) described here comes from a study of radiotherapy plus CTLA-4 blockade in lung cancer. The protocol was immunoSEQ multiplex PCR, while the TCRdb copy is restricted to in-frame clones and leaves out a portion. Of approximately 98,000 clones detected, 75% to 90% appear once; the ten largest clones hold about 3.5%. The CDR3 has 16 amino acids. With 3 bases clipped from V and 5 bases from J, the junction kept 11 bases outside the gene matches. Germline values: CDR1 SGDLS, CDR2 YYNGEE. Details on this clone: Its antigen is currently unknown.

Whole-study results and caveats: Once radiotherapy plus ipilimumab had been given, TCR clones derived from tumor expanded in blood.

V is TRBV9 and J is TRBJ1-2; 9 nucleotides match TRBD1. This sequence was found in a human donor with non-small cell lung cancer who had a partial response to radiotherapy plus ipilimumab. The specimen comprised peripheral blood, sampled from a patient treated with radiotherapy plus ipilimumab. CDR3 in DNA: TGTGCCAGCAGCGAGGGGACAGGGAGGCCCCTATATGGCTACACCTTC. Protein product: CASSEGTGRPLYGYTF.